The T cell receptor beta chain described here comes from a study of early T cells in non-severe SARS-CoV-2 infection. The study, taken as a whole, reports: Anti-spike CD8 responses were favored in VDJdb matching, and private and CD4 specificities were missed.

Researchers attached unique molecular identifiers to individual cDNA molecules. TCRdb fed the 5' RACE reads into MiXCR, producing one record per CDR3 protein. This sample has some 71,000 distinct CDR3 sequences, with less than 12% found just once. The table lists this clonotype with many counts. Antigen unknown. The source was whole blood, collected at baseline. The TCR comes from an adult who was a healthcare worker with PCR-confirmed SARS-CoV-2 infection or an uninfected control (not recorded which).

In DNA, the CDR3 is TGTGCCAGCAGCTTACCGCTGACAGGGCCCGTAGATACGCAGTATTTT. This codes for CASSLPLTGPVDTQYF. V gene TRBV11-2 combines with J gene TRBJ2-3; 7 bases match TRBD1. V lost 2 bases and J lost 5; bases outside the gene matches: 10. The CDR3 is 16 residues long. CDR1 is SGHAT and CDR2 is FQNNGV in the germline V gene.